This T cell receptor (beta chain) was documented in a study of Ad26.COV2.S vaccination and SARS-CoV-2 variants. Study summary: Intramuscularly, Ad26.COV2.S was given either once or twice, 56 days apart.

Generated by immunoSEQ multiplex PCR, the TCRdb table keeps only in-frame clones and is missing some. Of approximately 480,000 clones listed, 70% to 90% are singletons. Treatment in this sample: about 20 received Ad26.COV2.S at low or high dose, single or two shots; several received placebo; per-sample allocation not given. Repertoires come from day 63 after the first vaccine or placebo injection. Recruitment in Boston yielded a donor of adult age, 18-55 years. Whole-study results and caveats: People who got the vaccine had more spike-specific TCR breadth than people who got placebo.

About this clone: Its antigen is as yet unknown. This CDR3 is also generated by other DNA sequences in the sample.

This specimen was peripheral blood, taken in a trial of Ad26.COV2.S vaccine versus placebo. The clonotype comes from a person between 18 and 60 years old who received the Ad26.COV2.S COVID-19 vaccine or a placebo.

The DNA for the CDR3 is TGTGCCTGGAGTGTACTGGGAAACACCATATATTTT. Protein: CAWSVLGNTIYF. The genes are TRBV30 and TRBJ1-3; no definite D call. This CDR3 is 12 amino acids long. CDR1 GTSNPN and CDR2 SVGIG come from the germline V gene (reference sequence). V shed 0 bases and J shed 4 bases, with 4 bases lying between them.